A single sample gave rise to the 4 T cell receptor beta chains below, sequenced in a study of human T cells and chemical hapten exposure. Time point given: patch test 1, 2 weeks after DPC sensitization. Treatment in this sample: therapeutic diphenylcyclopropenone sensitization with weekly scalp DPC. TCRdb fed the RACE reads into MiXCR, producing one record per CDR3 protein. The sample yields approximately 100,000 distinct CDR3 sequences, around 10% seen once. This specimen consisted of whole blood, obtained in connection with sensitization to the hapten diphenylcyclopropenone (DPC). Receptors originate from a woman aged 40 to 55 with alopecia areata. Some clones in this sample may be carry-over from other donors' samples.

This clonotype was detected only a few times. The chain employs TRBV11-3 and TRBJ2-2; D not resolved. CDR3 size: 13 residues. In germline, CDR1 is SGHNT, CDR2 YENEEA. V lost 4 bases and J lost 8, with 11 bases in between. The CDR3 is CASSSPHPGELFF. For the CDR3, the DNA is TGTGCCAGCAGCTCCCCCCATCCGGGGGAGCTGTTTTTT.

This clonotype was detected many times. The gene calls are TRBV6-2 or TRBV6-3 and TRBJ2-1; TRBD1 matches at 7 bases. The CDR3 has 15 residues. After removal of 7 bases from V and 6 bases from J, the junction contained 12 bases not matched to a gene. Germline CDR1 reads MNHEY; CDR2 reads SVGEGT. In nucleotides, the CDR3 is TGTGCCAGCACCACGGGGACAGAAGAATCCAATGAGCAGTTCTTC. It specifies CASTTGTEESNEQFF.

This clonotype was counted ten times or more. The chain links TRBV20-1 to TRBJ2-1, with 7 bases fitting TRBD1. The CDR3 runs 14 residues. Trimming cost V 5 bases and J 2 bases; bases outside gene matches: 6. Germline CDR1 is DFQATT and CDR2 is SNEGSKA (reference sequence). For the CDR3, the DNA is TGCAGTGCTGAAGACAGGGTAGCCTACAATGAGCAGTTCTTC. Translation gives CSAEDRVAYNEQFF.

This clonotype was counted ten times or more. The rearrangement links TRBV30 to TRBJ1-3; no definite D call. V was cut by 5 bases and J by 2 bases, with 16 bases left in between. The CDR3 runs to 15 residues. Germline V gene lookup returns CDR1 GTSNPN and CDR2 SVGIG (reference sequence). CDR3 DNA: TGTGCCTGGGGTAAAGGAGGTGATACTGGAAACACCATATATTTT. It encodes CAWGKGGDTGNTIYF.